The clone carrying this T cell receptor (beta chain) was observed many times. What it binds is unknown. This specimen belongs to a study of T cells in Graves' hyperthyroidism and ophthalmopathy. Study results and limitations: Among clonotypes expanded in thyroid above 0.001, most were also found in blood.

It was uncontrolled infection, other autoimmune disease, pregnancy or lactation that excluded patients. Blood dates from first hyperthyroidism diagnosis, before any ophthalmopathy symptoms. Between the trimmed V and J ends, which lost 5 bases and 9 bases, there was a span of 10 bases. The CDR3 loop spans 11 amino acids. The V gene's germline CDR1 is SNHLY and CDR2 FYNNEI. TCR beta CDR3 region amplification was performed from RNA transcripts. Initially, a first-round RT-PCR of the TCR CDR3 employed the HTBI primer set. TCRdb reanalysed the multiplex PCR reads using MiXCR and keeps one entry per CDR3 protein. This table holds 690,000 or so distinct CDR3 sequences, about 17% found once.

The specimen sequenced was blood. The chain carries TRBV2 and TRBJ1-1; maybe TRBD1 (5 bases). The TCR was taken from a woman aged 50 to 60 with Graves' hyperthyroidism that later progressed to Graves' ophthalmopathy. CDR3 nucleotides: TGTGCCAGCAGTCTCGGGGGTCAAGCTTTCTTT. Translated, it gives CASSLGGQAFF.